This record covers a single T cell receptor (beta chain). This sample is drawn from a study of blood T cell repertoires in COVID-19. The CDR3 sequence is 15 residues long. The germline V gene encodes CDR1 SGHVS and CDR2 FQNEAQ. The J segment lost 7 bases and the V segment lost 5 bases, leaving 13 bases of the junction unmatched. Repertoires were generated with immunoSEQ multiplex PCR, while TCRdb's copy carries only in-frame clones and drops some. The sample consists of hundreds of thousands of clones, approximately 86% of them appearing once. This receptor was taken from an elderly man with acute or convalescent COVID-19. Sequenced input: peripheral blood. The chain is built from TRBV7-8 and TRBJ1-2, with TRBD1 matching over 7 bases. The CDR3: CASSPIGTGEAGYTF. CDR3 in DNA: TGTGCCAGCAGCCCAATAGGTACAGGGGAGGCTGGCTACACCTTC.